In its sample, the clone carrying this T cell receptor (beta chain) was seen a few times. Germline CDR1 reads MDHEN; CDR2 reads SYDVKM. The ends were cut back, 8 bases at V and 6 bases at J, with 6 bases in the middle. CDR3 length equals 10 residues. This entry is derived from a study of Ad26.COV2.S vaccination and SARS-CoV-2 variants. The data were produced by immunoSEQ multiplex PCR, yet TCRdb's version contains in-frame clones alone and is incomplete. Of 300,000 to 400,000 clones listed, approximately 86% are singletons. Treatment specified: about 20 received Ad26.COV2.S at low or high dose, single or two shots; about 5 received placebo; per-sample allocation not given. Samples came from day 63 after the first vaccine or placebo injection.

This TCR derives from a person between 18 and 59 years old who received the Ad26.COV2.S COVID-19 vaccine or a placebo. The material sequenced was peripheral blood, taken in a trial of Ad26.COV2.S vaccine versus placebo. The chain uses TRBV28 and TRBJ2-3; D uncertain. CDR3 region: CASGWDTQYF. The CDR3 coding sequence is TGTGCCAGCGGGTGGGATACGCAGTATTTT.